This is a list of T cell receptor beta chains from one sample in a study of blood T cell repertoires in COVID-19. Some clones are missing from TCRdb's copy, which holds only in-frame ones; the method was immunoSEQ multiplex PCR. Altogether under 150,000 clones are present, over 65% being singletons, with the ten largest covering 2% to 2.5%. The sample taken for sequencing was peripheral blood. The receptors shown here come from a man under 40 with acute or convalescent COVID-19. Each CDR3 is given with its conserved first and last residue. The D gene is left open where the match is weak.

d_gene	v_gene	j_gene	CDR3aa	CDR3nt
NA	TRBV5-1	TRBJ2-6	CASSFESSGANVLTF	TGCGCCAGCAGCTTCGAGAGCTCTGGGGCCAACGTCCTGACTTTC
NA	TRBV7-9	TRBJ1-3	CASSLGFSAGNTIYF	TGTGCCAGCAGCTTAGGGTTTAGTGCTGGAAACACCATATATTTT
NA	TRBV7-2	TRBJ1-5	CASSLVPRSNQPQHF	TGTGCCAGCAGCTTAGTTCCCCGGAGCAATCAGCCCCAGCATTTT
TRBD1	TRBV13	TRBJ1-1	CASSLPTGARDTEAFF	TGTGCCAGCAGCTTACCTACAGGGGCGCGGGACACTGAAGCTTTCTTT
NA	TRBV6-2/TRBV6-3	TRBJ2-2	CASSQTSSGELFF	TGTGCCAGCAGCCAAACTAGCTCCGGGGAGCTGTTTTTT
NA	TRBV10-3	TRBJ1-3	CAISPGSSGNTIYF	TGTGCCATCAGTCCGGGAAGCTCTGGAAACACCATATATTTT
NA	TRBV7-2	TRBJ2-1	CASSLGNEQFF	TGTGCCAGCAGCCTCGGCAATGAGCAGTTCTTC
TRBD1	TRBV5-1	TRBJ1-2	CASSSDLGTGGRGYTF	TGCGCCAGCAGCTCCGACCTTGGGACAGGGGGTCGGGGCTACACCTTC
NA	TRBV27	TRBJ2-5	CASSFGRGETQYF	TGTGCCAGCAGTTTTGGAAGAGGGGAGACCCAGTACTTC
TRBD1	TRBV5-6	TRBJ1-4	CASSSGGVLEKLFF	TGTGCCAGCAGCTCAGGGGGCGTCTTGGAAAAACTGTTTTTT
TRBD2	TRBV6-5	TRBJ2-1	CASSHGGDEQFF	TGTGCCAGCAGCCACGGGGGGGATGAGCAGTTCTTC